These T cell receptor beta chains were read from a single sample in a study of blood T cell repertoires in COVID-19. Method: immunoSEQ multiplex PCR; TCRdb's copy keeps in-frame clones and lacks some. The table shows about 370,000 clones, with 80% to 90% occurring only once. The sequencing sample was made of peripheral blood. These receptors originate from a woman aged 25 to 39 with COVID-19, enrolled during active disease. Each CDR3 is given without its conserved first and last residue.

cdr3_aa	v_call
ASSYGAVGTDTQY	TRBV6-2/TRBV6-3
AISGEGRGGSNQPQH	TRBV10-3
ASRIQGGYGYT	TRBV6-5
ATRKRGTEAF	TRBV10-3
ASSLSFGLANQETQY	TRBV6-2/TRBV6-3
ASSPDRGYGYT	TRBV19
ASSLLAGGTDTQY	TRBV11-3
ASSLGTGALTDTQY	TRBV9
ASSLVGQGGNEQF	TRBV7-2
ASSVAGQEGDKGYGYT	TRBV9
ASSSRTSGPVPSNEQF	TRBV5-4
ASSYSGGGTDTQY	TRBV7-2
ASSIRGGGTDTQY	TRBV7-2
ASSRFGTGTVYEQY	TRBV27
ASSLSSAADTQY	TRBV7-9
ASSEVPGQGYDEQY	TRBV2
ASSPRGRGEAF	TRBV7-8
ASSVAKGRPSLAGGPGGRDTQY	TRBV9
ASSLGLAGGPGNEQF	TRBV28
SASDSYRGNTIY	TRBV20-1
ASSHPPEDNEQF	TRBV7-8
ASKFAGTGNTEAF	TRBV6-5
ASSLGRGTYGYT	TRBV5-6
ASKETGVYGYT	TRBV19